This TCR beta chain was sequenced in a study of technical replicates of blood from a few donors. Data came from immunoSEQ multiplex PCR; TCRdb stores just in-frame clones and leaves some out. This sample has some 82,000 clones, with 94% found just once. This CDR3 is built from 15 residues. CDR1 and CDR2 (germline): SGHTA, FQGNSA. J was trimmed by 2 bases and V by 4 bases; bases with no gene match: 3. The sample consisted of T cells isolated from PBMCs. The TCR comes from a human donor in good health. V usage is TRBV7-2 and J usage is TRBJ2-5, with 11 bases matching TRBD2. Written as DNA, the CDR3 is TGTGCCAGCAGCTCGGGACTAGCGGCACAAGAGACCCAGTACTTC. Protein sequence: CASSSGLAAQETQYF. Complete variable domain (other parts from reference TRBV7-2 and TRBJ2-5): GAGVSQSPSNKVTEKGKDVELRCDPISGHTALYWYRQSLGQGLEFLIYFQGNSAPDKSGLPSDRFSAERTGGSVSTLTIQRTQQEDSAVYLCASSSGLAAQETQYFGPGTRLLVL.